These 9 T cell receptor beta chains were sequenced from one sample in a study of OX40 agonist ivuxolimab in advanced cancers. Only in-frame clones appear in the TCRdb table, and some are missing; sequencing was by immunoSEQ multiplex PCR. The table shows 43,000 or so clones, with approximately 90% occurring only once. The sample was CD4+ or CD8+ T cells sorted from blood, taken in a trial of the OX40 agonist ivuxolimab. These receptors were taken from an adult with an advanced solid tumor such as melanoma, head and neck, liver or kidney cancer.

The chain employs TRBV6-4 and TRBJ2-3; a possible D gene is TRBD2 (6 bases). V gave up 2 bases and J gave up 1 base, with 10 bases separating them. Looked up from germline, CDR1 is MRHNA and CDR2 is SNTAGT. CDR3 length: 15 amino acids. CDR3 loop: CASSDQGGGTDTQYF. CDR3 bases: TGTGCCAGCAGTGACCAGGGAGGAGGCACAGATACGCAGTATTTT.

The CDR3 region has the DNA TGTGCCAGCAGCTTATCGGCAGGGAACACTGAAGCTTTCTTT. Translated, it gives CASSLSAGNTEAFF. The V call is TRBV11-3, the J call TRBJ1-1; D gene ambiguous. The V and J ends lost 2 bases and 1 base respectively, with 8 bases between them. Per the germline V gene, CDR1 is SGHNT and CDR2 is YENEEA. The CDR3 has 14 amino acids.

V usage is TRBV28 and J usage is TRBJ2-1; 7 bases align to TRBD1. The CDR3 covers 15 residues. Per the germline V gene, CDR1 is MDHEN and CDR2 is SYDVKM. V was clipped by 7 bases and J by 1 base; unmatched bases: 7. The CDR3 DNA reads as TGTGCCAGCAAAGGGACAGTTTTATCCTACAATGAGCAGTTCTTC. This codes for CASKGTVLSYNEQFF.

The genes are TRBV5-6 and TRBJ2-5; D remains ambiguous. V was pared by 0 bases and J by 2 bases, with 5 bases between. CDR3 length equals 13 residues. CDR1 is SGHDT, CDR2 YYEEEE, per germline. DNA of the CDR3: TGTGCCAGCAGCTTGGTGCTACAAGAGACCCAGTACTTC. It translates to CASSLVLQETQYF.

This chain connects TRBV5-1 to TRBJ2-2, with 13 nucleotides matching TRBD2. Germline V CDR1 and CDR2: SGHRS, YFSETQ. Trimming cost V 0 bases and J 5 bases; bases outside gene matches: 4. The CDR3 consists of 17 residues. CDR3 coding DNA: TGCGCCAGCAGCTTGGCTGGGGGACTAGCGGGAACCGGGGAGCTGTTTTTT. Its translation is CASSLAGGLAGTGELFF.

The chain has TRBV7-8 and TRBJ2-7; the D gene is possibly TRBD1 (6 bases). CDR3 length: 14 amino acids. Deletions cut 3 bases from V and 3 bases from J, with 12 bases between. In germline, CDR1 is SGHVS, CDR2 FQNEAQ. CDR3 region: CASSFSGQLYEQYF. The CDR3 nucleotides read TGTGCCAGCAGCTTCAGTGGACAGCTCTACGAGCAGTACTTC. Variable domain in full (rest from reference TRBV7-8 and TRBJ2-7): GAGVSQSPRYKVAKRGQDVALRCDPISGHVSLFWYQQALGQGPEFLTYFQNEAQLDKSGLPSDRFFAERPEGSVSTLKIQRTQQEDSAVYLCASSFSGQLYEQYFGPGTRLTVT.

The V call is TRBV28, the J call TRBJ2-5; possible D gene TRBD2, 7 bases. CDR3 length equals 14 residues. Germline CDR1 MDHEN, CDR2 SYDVKM. The germline V and J ends were trimmed by 7 bases and 5 bases, with 17 bases remaining between them. The CDR3 DNA reads TGTGCCAGCAACCCGGCGGGGGCGGGGGAGACCCAGTACTTC. Protein sequence: CASNPAGAGETQYF.

The chain combines TRBV6-5 with TRBJ1-2; D gene ambiguous. Looked up from germline, CDR1 is MNHEY and CDR2 is SVGAGI. The germline V and J ends were trimmed by 2 bases and 1 base, with 11 bases remaining between them. This CDR3 region has 15 residues. The CDR3 bases are TGTGCCAGCAGTTACACCCCTGGACTTAACTATGGCTACACCTTC. This sequence encodes CASSYTPGLNYGYTF.

The V and J genes are TRBV15 and TRBJ2-3, with TRBD2 matching over 8 bases. V lost 2 bases, J lost 6 bases, and 10 bases stayed unmatched. CDR3 length: 16 residues. Germline assignment: CDR1 LNHNV and CDR2 YYDKDF (reference sequence). The CDR3 spells CATSRRGTGGRDTQYF. The CDR3 nucleotides read TGTGCCACCAGCAGACGTGGGACTGGCGGGAGGGATACGCAGTATTTT.